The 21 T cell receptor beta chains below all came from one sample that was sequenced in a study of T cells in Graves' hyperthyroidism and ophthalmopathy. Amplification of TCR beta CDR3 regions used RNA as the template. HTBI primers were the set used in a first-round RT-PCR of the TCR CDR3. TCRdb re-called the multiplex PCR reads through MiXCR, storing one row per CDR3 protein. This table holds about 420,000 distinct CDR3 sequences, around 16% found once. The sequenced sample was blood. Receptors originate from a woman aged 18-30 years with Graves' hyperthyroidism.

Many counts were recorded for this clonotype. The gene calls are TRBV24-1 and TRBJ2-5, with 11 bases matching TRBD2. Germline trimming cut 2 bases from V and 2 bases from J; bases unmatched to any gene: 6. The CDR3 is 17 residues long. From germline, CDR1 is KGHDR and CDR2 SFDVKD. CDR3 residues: CATSDSHGLAGQETQYF. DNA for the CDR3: TGTGCCACCAGTGATTCCCACGGACTAGCGGGTCAAGAGACCCAGTACTTC.

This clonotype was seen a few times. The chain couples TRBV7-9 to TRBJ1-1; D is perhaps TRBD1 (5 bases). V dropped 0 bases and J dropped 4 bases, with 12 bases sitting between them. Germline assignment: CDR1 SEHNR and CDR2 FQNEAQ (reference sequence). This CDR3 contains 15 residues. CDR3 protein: CASSLAFGAGTEAFF. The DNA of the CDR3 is TGTGCCAGCAGCTTAGCATTCGGGGCTGGCACTGAAGCTTTCTTT. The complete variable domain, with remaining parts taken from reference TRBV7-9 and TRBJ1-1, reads DTGVSQNPRHKITKRGQNVTFRCDPISEHNRLYWYRQTLGQGPEFLTYFQNEAQLEKSRLLSDRFSAERPKGSFSTLEIQRTEQGDSAMYLCASSLAFGAGTEAFFGQGTRLTVV.

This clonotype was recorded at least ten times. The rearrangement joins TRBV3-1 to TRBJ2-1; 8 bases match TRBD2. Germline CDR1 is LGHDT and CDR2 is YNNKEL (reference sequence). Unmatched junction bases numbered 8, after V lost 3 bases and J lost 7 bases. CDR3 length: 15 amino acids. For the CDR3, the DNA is TGTGCCAGCAGCCACGTAGGGACTAGGTCAAATGAGCAGTTCTTC. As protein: CASSHVGTRSNEQFF.

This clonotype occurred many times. Here the CDR3 reads CASSPPPAYGYTF. The CDR3 region has the DNA TGTGCCAGCAGTCCTCCCCCTGCCTATGGCTACACCTTC. J is TRBJ1-2 and V is TRBV28; D gene uncertain. The germline V gene encodes CDR1 MDHEN and CDR2 SYDVKM. The CDR3 length is 13 residues. Trimming left V 5 bases short and J 4 bases short, with 11 bases between.

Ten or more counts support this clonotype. In DNA form, the CDR3 reads TGCAGCGTCATGAGGCCCAGGATGGACACAGATACGCAGTATTTT. Its protein product is CSVMRPRMDTDTQYF. The genes are TRBV29-1 and TRBJ2-3; D is undetermined. Germline V CDR1 and CDR2: SQVTM, ANQGSEA. Trimming stripped 6 bases from V and 2 bases from J, with 18 bases between. The CDR3 runs 15 residues.

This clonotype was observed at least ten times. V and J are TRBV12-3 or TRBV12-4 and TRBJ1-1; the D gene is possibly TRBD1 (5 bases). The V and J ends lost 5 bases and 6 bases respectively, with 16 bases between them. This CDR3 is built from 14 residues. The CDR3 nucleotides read TGTGCCAGCAGTCCCGGGGGACTCTTTTCTGAAGCTTTCTTT. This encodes CASSPGGLFSEAFF.

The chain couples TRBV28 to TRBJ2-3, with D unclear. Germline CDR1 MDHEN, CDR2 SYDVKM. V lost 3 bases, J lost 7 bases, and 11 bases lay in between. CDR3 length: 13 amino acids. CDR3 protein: CASSLPGPNTQYF. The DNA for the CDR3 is TGTGCCAGCAGTTTGCCCGGACCAAATACGCAGTATTTT.

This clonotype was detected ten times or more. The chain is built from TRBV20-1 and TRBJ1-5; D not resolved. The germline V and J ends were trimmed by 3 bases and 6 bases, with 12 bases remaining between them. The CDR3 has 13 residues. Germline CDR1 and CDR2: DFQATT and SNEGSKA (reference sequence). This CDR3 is CSASSWVSQPQHF. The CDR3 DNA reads TGCAGTGCTAGTTCTTGGGTTAGTCAGCCCCAGCATTTT.

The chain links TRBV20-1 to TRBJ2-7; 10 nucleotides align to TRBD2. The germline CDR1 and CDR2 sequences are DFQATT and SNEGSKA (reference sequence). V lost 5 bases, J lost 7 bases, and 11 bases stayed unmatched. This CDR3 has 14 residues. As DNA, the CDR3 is TGCAGTGCTGGGGTTAGCGGGGGGCCGAAGGAGCAGTACTTC. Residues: CSAGVSGGPKEQYF.

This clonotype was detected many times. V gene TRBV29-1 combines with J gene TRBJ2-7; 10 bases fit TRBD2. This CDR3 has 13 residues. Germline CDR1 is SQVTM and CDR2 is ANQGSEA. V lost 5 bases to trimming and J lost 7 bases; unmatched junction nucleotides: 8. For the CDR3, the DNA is TGCAGCGTTCTACTAGCGGGAAGTCTGGAGCAGTACTTC. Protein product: CSVLLAGSLEQYF.

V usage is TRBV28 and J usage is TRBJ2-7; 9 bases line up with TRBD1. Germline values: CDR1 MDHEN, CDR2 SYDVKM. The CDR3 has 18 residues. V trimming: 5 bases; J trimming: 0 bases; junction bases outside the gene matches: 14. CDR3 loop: CASSLPPGTGSASYEQYF. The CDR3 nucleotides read TGTGCCAGCAGTCTCCCCCCCGGGACAGGGTCAGCCTCCTACGAGCAGTACTTC.

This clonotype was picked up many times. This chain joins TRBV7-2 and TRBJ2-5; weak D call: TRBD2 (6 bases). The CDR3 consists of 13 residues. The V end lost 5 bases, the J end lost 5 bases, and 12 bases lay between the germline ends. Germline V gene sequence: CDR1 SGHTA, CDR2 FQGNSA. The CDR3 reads CASSPGRRETQYF. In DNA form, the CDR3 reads TGTGCCAGCAGCCCCGGGAGAAGGGAGACCCAGTACTTC.

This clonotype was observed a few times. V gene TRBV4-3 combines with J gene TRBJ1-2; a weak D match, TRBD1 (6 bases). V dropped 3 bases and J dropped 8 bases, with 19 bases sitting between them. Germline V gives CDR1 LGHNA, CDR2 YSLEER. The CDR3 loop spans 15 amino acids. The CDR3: CASSHLGTSLAGYTF. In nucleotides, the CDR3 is TGCGCCAGCAGCCACTTAGGGACATCCTTAGCAGGCTACACCTTC.

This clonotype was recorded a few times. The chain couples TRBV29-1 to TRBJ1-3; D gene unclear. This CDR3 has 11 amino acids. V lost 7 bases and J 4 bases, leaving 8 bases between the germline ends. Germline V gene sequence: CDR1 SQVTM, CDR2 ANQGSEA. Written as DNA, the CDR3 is TGCAGCGGCGAGGTCGGAAACACCATATATTTT. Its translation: CSGEVGNTIYF.

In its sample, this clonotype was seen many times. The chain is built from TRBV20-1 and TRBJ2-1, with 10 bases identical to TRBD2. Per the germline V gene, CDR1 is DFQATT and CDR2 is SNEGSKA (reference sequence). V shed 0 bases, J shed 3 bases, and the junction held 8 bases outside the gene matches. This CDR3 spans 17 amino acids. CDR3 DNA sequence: TGCAGTGCTAGAGAGGATAGCGGGAGGCTCTACTACAATGAGCAGTTCTTC. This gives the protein CSAREDSGRLYYNEQFF.

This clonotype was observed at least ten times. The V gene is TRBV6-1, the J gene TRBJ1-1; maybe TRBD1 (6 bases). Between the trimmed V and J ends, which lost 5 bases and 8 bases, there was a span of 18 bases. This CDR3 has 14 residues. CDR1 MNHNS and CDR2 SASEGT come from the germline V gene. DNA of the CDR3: TGTGCCAGCAGTTGGACTATCAGAACAGGGGAAGCTTTCTTT. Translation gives CASSWTIRTGEAFF.

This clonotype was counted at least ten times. The CDR3 bases are TGTGCCAGCAGCCCCGCGTGGGACATACAATCAGATACGCAGTATTTT. Translation gives CASSPAWDIQSDTQYF. The chain couples TRBV28 to TRBJ2-3; maybe TRBD1 (6 bases). V was clipped by 6 bases and J by 4 bases, with 20 bases between them. The length of the CDR3 is 16 residues. Germline values: CDR1 MDHEN, CDR2 SYDVKM.

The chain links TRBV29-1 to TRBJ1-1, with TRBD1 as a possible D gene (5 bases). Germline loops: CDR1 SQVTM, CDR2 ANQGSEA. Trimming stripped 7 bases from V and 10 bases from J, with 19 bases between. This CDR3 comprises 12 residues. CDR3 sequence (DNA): TGCAGCGCCCCACTCCCCGGAGGGGCAGCTTTCTTT. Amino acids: CSAPLPGGAAFF.

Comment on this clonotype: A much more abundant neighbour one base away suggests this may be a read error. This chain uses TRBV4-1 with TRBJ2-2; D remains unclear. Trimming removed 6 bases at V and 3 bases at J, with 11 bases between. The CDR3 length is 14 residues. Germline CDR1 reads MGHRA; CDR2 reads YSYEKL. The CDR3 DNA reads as TGCGCCAGCAGGGCAGACTGGGACACCGGGGAGCTGTTTTTT. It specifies CASRADWDTGELFF.

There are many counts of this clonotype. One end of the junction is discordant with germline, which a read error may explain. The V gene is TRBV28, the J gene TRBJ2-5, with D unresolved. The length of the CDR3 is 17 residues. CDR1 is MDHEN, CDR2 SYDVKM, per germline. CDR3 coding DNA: TGTGCCAGCAGTTCGTCGCCCTTAGGTTTTGATCAAGTGACCCAGTACTTC. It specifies CASSSSPLGFDQVTQYF.

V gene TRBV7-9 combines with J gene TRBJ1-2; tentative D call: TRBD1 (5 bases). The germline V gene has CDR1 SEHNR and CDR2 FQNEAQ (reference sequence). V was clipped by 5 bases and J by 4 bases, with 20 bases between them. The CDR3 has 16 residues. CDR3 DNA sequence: TGTGCCAGCAGCACCTACGAGGGACCGTTTGGCTATGGCTACACCTTC. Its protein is CASSTYEGPFGYGYTF.